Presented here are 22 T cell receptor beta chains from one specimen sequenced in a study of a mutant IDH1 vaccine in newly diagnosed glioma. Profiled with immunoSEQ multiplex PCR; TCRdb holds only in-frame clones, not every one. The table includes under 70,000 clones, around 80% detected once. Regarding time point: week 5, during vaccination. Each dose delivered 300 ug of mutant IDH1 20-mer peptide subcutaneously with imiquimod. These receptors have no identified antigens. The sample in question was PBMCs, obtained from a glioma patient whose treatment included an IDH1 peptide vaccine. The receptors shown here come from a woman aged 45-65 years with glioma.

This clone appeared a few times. CDR3 bases: TGTGCCAGCAGCTTAGATCCTCGGGTCGCCGGGGAGCTGTTTTTT. It codes for CASSLDPRVAGELFF. This chain links TRBV11-3 with TRBJ2-2; D gene uncertain. Germline assignment: CDR1 SGHNT and CDR2 YENEEA. CDR3 length: 15 residues. Trimming removed 0 bases at V and 6 bases at J, with 11 bases between.

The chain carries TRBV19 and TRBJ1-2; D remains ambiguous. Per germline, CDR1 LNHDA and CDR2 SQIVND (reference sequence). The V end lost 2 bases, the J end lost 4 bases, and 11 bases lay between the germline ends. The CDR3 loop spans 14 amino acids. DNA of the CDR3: TGTGCCAGTAGTATACCCGGGTCCCTCTATGGCTACACCTTC. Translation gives CASSIPGSLYGYTF.

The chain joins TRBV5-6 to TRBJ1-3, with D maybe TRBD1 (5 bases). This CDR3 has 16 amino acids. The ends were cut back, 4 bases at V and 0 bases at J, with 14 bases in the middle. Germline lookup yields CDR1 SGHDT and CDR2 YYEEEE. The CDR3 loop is CASSPRRGVSGNTIYF. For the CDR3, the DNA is TGTGCCAGCAGCCCCCGAAGAGGGGTCTCTGGAAACACCATATATTTT.

The CDR3 DNA reads as TGTGCCAGCAGAGGGACAGCGAACACCGGGGAGCTGTTTTTT. Translating it yields CASRGTANTGELFF. The genes are TRBV6-4 and TRBJ2-2; TRBD1 matches at 7 bases. Per the germline V gene, CDR1 is MRHNA and CDR2 is SNTAGT. The junction had 1 base not matched to a gene; V was cut back by 6 bases and J by 0 bases. The CDR3 contains 14 residues.

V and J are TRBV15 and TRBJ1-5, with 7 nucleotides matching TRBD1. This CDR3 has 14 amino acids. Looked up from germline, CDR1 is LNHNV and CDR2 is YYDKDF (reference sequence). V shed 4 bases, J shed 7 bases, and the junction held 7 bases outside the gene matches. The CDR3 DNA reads TGTGCCACCAGCACAGGGGGGATAAGGCAGCCCCAGCATTTT. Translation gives CATSTGGIRQPQHF. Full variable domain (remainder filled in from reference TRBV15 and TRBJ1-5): DAMVIQNPRYQVTQFGKPVTLSCSQTLNHNVMYWYQQKSSQAPKLLFHYYDKDFNNEADTPDNFQSRRPNTSFCFLDIRSPGLGDTAMYLCATSTGGIRQPQHFGDGTRLSIL.

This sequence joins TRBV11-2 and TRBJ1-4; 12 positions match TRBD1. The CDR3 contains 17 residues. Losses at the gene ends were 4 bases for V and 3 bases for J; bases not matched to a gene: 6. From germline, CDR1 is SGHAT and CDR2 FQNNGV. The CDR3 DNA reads TGTGCCAGCAGCTCCGGGACAGGGGGCGCTTCTAATGAAAAACTGTTTTTT. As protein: CASSSGTGGASNEKLFF.

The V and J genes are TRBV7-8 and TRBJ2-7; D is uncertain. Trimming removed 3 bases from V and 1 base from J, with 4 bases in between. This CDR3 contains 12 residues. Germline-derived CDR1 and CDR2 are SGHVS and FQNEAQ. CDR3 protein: CASSFSSYEQYF. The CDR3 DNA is TGTGCCAGCAGCTTTTCGTCCTACGAGCAGTACTTC. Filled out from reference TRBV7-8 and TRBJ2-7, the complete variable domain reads GAGVSQSPRYKVAKRGQDVALRCDPISGHVSLFWYQQALGQGPEFLTYFQNEAQLDKSGLPSDRFFAERPEGSVSTLKIQRTQQEDSAVYLCASSFSSYEQYFGPGTRLTVT.

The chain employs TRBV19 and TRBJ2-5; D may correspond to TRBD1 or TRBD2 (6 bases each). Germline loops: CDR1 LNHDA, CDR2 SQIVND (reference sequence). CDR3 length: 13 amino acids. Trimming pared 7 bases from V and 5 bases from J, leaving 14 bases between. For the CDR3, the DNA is TGTGCCAGTAACTCGGGGGCATGGGAGACCCAGTACTTC. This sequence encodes CASNSGAWETQYF.

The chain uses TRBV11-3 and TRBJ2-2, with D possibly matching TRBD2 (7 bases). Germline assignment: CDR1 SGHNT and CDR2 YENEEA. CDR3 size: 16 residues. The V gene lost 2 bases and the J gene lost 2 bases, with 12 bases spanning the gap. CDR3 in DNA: TGTGCCAGCAGCTTACCCGCGGGGGCAAACACCGGGGAGCTGTTTTTT. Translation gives CASSLPAGANTGELFF. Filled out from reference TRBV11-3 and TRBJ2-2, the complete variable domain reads EAGVVQSPRYKIIEKKQPVAFWCNPISGHNTLYWYLQNLGQGPELLIRYENEEAVDDSQLPKDRFSAERLKGVDSTLKIQPAELGDSAVYLCASSLPAGANTGELFFGEGSRLTVL.

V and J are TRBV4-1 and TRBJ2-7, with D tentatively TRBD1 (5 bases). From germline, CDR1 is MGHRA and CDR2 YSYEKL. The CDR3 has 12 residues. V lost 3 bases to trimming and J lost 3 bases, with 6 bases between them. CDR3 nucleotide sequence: TGCGCCAGCAGCCATACAGGCTACGAGCAGTACTTC. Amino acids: CASSHTGYEQYF.

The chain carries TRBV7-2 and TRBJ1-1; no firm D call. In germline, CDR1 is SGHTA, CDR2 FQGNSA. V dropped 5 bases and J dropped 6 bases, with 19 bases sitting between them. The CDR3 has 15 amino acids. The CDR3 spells CASSPAPGSAPEAFF. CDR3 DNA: TGTGCCAGCAGCCCAGCACCTGGTAGTGCGCCTGAAGCTTTCTTT.

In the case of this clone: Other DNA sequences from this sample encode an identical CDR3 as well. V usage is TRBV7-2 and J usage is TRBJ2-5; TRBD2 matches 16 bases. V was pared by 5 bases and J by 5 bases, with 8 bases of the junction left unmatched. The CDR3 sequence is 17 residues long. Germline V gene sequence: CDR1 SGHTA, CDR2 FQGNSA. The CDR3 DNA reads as TGTGCCAGCAGCCCACCGGGACTAGCGGGGGGGCGGGAGACCCAGTACTTC. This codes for CASSPPGLAGGRETQYF. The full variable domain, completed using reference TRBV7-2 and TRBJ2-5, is GAGVSQSPSNKVTEKGKDVELRCDPISGHTALYWYRQSLGQGLEFLIYFQGNSAPDKSGLPSDRFSAERTGGSVSTLTIQRTQQEDSAVYLCASSPPGLAGGRETQYFGPGTRLLVL.

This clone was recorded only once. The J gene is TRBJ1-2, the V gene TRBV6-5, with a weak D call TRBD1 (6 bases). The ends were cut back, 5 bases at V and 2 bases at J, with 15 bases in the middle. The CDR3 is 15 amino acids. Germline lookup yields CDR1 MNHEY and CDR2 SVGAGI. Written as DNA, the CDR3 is TGTGCCAGCAGTCCCCCCCAGGGGAAAAACTATGGCTACACCTTC. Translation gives CASSPPQGKNYGYTF.

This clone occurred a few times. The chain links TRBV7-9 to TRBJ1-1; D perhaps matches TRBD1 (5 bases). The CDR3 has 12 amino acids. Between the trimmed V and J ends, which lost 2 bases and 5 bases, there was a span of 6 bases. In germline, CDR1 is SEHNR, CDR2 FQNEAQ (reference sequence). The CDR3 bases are TGTGCCAGCAGCTTAAGGACAACTGAAGCTTTCTTT. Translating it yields CASSLRTTEAFF.

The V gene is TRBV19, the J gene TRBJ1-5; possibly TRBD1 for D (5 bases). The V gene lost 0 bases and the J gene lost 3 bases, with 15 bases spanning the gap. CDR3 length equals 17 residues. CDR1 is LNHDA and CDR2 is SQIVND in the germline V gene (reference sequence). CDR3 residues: CASSIDQRGSLNQPQHF. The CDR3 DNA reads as TGTGCCAGTAGTATAGATCAAAGGGGTAGTCTCAATCAGCCCCAGCATTTT.

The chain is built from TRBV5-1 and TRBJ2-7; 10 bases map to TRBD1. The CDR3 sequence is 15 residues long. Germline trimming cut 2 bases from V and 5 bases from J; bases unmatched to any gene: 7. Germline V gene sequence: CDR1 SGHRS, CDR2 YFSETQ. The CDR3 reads CASSLYGTGADEQYF. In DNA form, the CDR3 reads TGCGCCAGCAGCTTATACGGGACAGGGGCGGACGAGCAGTACTTC.

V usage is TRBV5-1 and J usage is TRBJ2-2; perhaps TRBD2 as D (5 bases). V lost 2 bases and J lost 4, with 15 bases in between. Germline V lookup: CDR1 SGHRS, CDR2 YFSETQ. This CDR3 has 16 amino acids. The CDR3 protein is CASSFSGVGGTGELFF. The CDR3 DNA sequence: TGCGCCAGCAGCTTTTCTGGGGTAGGAGGCACCGGGGAGCTGTTTTTT.

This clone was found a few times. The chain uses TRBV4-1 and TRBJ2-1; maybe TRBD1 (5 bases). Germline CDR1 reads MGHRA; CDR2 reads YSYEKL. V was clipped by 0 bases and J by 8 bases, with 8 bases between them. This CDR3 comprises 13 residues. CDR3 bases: TGCGCCAGCAGCCAAGATTCAGGGTATGAGCAGTTCTTC. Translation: CASSQDSGYEQFF.

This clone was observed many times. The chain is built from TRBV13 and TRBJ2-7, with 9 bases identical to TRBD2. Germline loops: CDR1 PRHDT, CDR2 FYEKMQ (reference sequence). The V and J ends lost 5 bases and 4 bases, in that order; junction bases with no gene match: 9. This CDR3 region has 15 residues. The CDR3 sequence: CASSAGRGGLYEQYF. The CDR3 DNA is TGTGCCAGCAGCGCCGGGCGGGGGGGCCTTTACGAGCAGTACTTC.

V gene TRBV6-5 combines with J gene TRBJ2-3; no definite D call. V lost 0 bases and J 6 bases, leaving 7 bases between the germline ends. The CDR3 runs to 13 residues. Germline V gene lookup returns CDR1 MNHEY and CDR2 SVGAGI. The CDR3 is CASSYSPQDTQYF. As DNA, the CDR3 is TGTGCCAGCAGTTACTCTCCCCAGGATACGCAGTATTTT.

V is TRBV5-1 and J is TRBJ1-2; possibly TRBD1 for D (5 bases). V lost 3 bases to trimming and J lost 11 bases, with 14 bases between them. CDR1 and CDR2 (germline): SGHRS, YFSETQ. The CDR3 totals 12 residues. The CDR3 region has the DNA TGCGCCAGCAGCTCCGGGACGGAGGATTACACCTTC. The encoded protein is CASSSGTEDYTF.

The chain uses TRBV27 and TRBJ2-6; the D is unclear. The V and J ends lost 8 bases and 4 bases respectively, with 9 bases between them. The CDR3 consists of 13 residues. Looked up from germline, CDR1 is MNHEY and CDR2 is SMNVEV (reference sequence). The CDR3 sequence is CASGVGGANVLTF. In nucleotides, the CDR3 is TGTGCCAGCGGAGTCGGGGGGGCCAACGTCCTGACTTTC.